What follows describes a single T cell receptor beta chain. Each donor was a Caucasian adult residing in Nashville, Tennessee. In the CD4+ fraction, cells were divided into CD45RA+ naive and CD45RA-negative memory subsets. The method was immunoSEQ multiplex PCR; TCRdb's version includes in-frame clones alone and lacks a portion of them. This sample has nearly 750,000 clones, with around 70% found just once. This specimen comes from a study of shared clonotypes between healthy human individuals. The specimen sequenced was memory CD4+ T cells sorted from blood. Subset indicated: CD45RA-negative fraction. The source is a woman aged 25 to 39 in good health.

The CDR3 reads CASSLGTTDRLNEQFF. The CDR3 nucleotides are TGTGCCAGCAGCTTGGGAACTACGGACAGGCTCAATGAGCAGTTCTTC. The rearrangement joins TRBV5-8 to TRBJ2-1, with 7 positions matching TRBD1. The germline V gene encodes CDR1 SGHTS and CDR2 YDEGEE. The CDR3 runs to 16 residues. Germline trimming cut 0 bases from V and 6 bases from J; bases unmatched to any gene: 9.